This entry concerns a single T cell receptor beta chain. This clone's antigen is unknown. No much larger clonotype is one base removed from it; base qualities were not supplied. The time point label on this specimen signifies: baseline before first vaccination. Vaccinee samples were obtained from the UK trials COV001 and COV002, which included a single-blind randomized controlled phase 2/3 trial of AZD1222 (ChAdOx1 nCoV-19) in healthy adults. For TCRbeta chain sequencing, PBMC samples were collected from trial participants at day 0 and at day 28 after the second dose. These data belong to a study of T cell responses to AZD1222 COVID-19 vaccine (dated by TCRdb to the early 2020s). In the study overall: AZD1222 recipients whose second dose came at about 4 weeks and those whose second dose came at about 12 weeks were combined into one group, since spike-specific TCR depth and breadth did not differ between the two schedules. TCR sequencing covered 233 trial participants: about 210 given two doses of AZD1222 and around 26 given two doses of MenACWY control vaccine. Trial participants were enrolled by age into subgroups of 18-55, 56-69 and 70-plus years, and 148, 28 and 57 TCR-sequenced participants, respectively, were included in these subgroups.

What the research found in general, with its limitations: Participants were mostly white British, with more females than males. The authors suggested clonal diversity may have been underestimated. Conclusions about previously exposed vaccinees were limited because only a handful of AZD1222 recipients were SARS-CoV-2 seropositive at baseline. The 56-69-year group was small, and its depth increase did not reach significance, likely because of low power. The vaccine-associated CD4 TCRs covered the entire spike protein, and the dominant responses fell in regions 160-218 and 743-854. Epitopes outside the regions mutated in the B.1.351 and B.1.1.7 variants were reportedly recognized by nearly half of the unique spike-specific TCRs. Spike-specific TCR breadth and depth rose significantly after two AZD1222 doses compared with day 0 and with MenACWY recipients. Because no day 14 peak-response samples were available, the repertoires could be characterized only after the peak T cell response.

The CDR3 regions of human TCRbeta chains were analyzed by immunosequencing. Under the source paper's analysis protocol: TCRs in the repertoires were matched against a reference library of SARS-CoV-2-specific TCRs that had been generated with the MIRA antigen-specificity platform. Breadth was defined as the fraction of unique TCRs that were SARS-CoV-2-associated. Depth was defined as the fraction of total T cells that were SARS-CoV-2-associated. Each spike-specific TCR was assigned to its reactive spike region and to a CD4 or CD8 class using the MIRA data. Log10-transformed breadth and depth values were compared by one-way ANOVA with Sidak's multiple comparisons tests. Imported from immuneACCESS, the table was reduced by TCRdb to in-frame sequences with V and J called. These copies leave out some clones; in studies compared against another copy, an unresolved V gene accounts for under half, and the cause of the remainder is not known. The D gene and trimming were derived from the DNA, and the V and J assignments and clone size from that table. This sample lists about 190,000 clones; 90% to 95% were detected once. 9.2% of the sample comes from the top ten.

The CDR3, from cysteine to phenylalanine, totals 12 residues. Only the CDR3 region is kept as DNA, spanning 36 bases read in frame from base 1. Via the germline V gene, CDR1 is SGDLS and CDR2 YYNGEE. V is reduced by 4 bases and J by 7 bases, leaving a spacing of 12 bases between them. The chain is encoded by TRBV9 joined to TRBJ2-7; the D call is possibly TRBD1 or TRBD2, each sharing 6 bases. The starting material was peripheral blood, obtained on day 0 of AZD1222 vaccination. This sequence originates from an adult in good health. This receptor carries the CDR3 CASSLQGGEQYF. The bases are TGTGCCAGCAGCCTTCAAGGGGGGGAGCAGTACTTC.